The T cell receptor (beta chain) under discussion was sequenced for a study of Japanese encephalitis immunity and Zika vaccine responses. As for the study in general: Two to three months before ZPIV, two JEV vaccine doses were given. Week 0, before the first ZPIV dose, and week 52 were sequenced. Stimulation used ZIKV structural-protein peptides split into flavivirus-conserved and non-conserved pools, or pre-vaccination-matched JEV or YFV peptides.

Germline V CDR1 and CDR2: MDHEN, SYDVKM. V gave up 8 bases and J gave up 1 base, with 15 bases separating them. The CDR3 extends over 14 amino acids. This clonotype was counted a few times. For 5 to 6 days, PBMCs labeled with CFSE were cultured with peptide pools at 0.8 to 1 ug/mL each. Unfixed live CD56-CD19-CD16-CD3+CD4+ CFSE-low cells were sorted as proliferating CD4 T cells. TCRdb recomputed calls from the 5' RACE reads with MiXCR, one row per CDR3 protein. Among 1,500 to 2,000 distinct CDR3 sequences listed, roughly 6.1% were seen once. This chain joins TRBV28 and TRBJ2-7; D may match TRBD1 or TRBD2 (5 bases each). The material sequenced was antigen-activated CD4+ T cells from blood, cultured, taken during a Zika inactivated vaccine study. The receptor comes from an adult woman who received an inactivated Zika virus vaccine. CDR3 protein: CASGRDVLSYEQYF. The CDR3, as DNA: TGTGCCAGCGGTAGGGACGTCCTTTCCTACGAGCAGTACTTC.